This note documents a single T cell receptor beta chain sequence. CDR1 is SGHVT and CDR2 is SQSDAQ in the germline V gene. This CDR3 is built from 17 residues. Germline trimming cut 2 bases from V and 7 bases from J; bases unmatched to any gene: 16. These data originate in a study of blood T cell repertoires in COVID-19. On the study more broadly: PBMCs, B-cell-depleted T cells, or T cells provided the cDNA or gDNA that made up the material.

Here immunoSEQ multiplex PCR was the method, and the copy in TCRdb shows in-frame clones only, minus some. The table records 390,000 or so clones, approximately 90% of them present only once. Two negative PCRs, clearance, or symptom resolution were required of recovered Cohort 3 donors. This clonotype was sampled from a woman between 45 and 60 years old who had recovered from COVID-19. Input material: PBMCs or T cells enriched from blood (not recorded which). The gene calls are TRBV7-4 and TRBJ2-5; 7 positions match TRBD2. As DNA, the CDR3 is TGTGCCAGCAGCTTAAACGGCGCTAGCGGTCCTCCCGGGACCCAGTACTTC. Translating it yields CASSLNGASGPPGTQYF. Full variable domain (missing parts from reference TRBV7-4 and TRBJ2-5): GAGVSQSPRYKVAKRGRDVALRCDSISGHVTLYWYRQTLGQGSEVLTYSQSDAQRDKSGRPSGRFSAERPERSVSTLKIQRTEQGDSAVYLCASSLNGASGPPGTQYFGPGTRLLVL.